This TCR beta chain derives from a study of breast tumors, draining lymph nodes, adjacent tissues. Broader study findings: Tumor TCR diversity was below lymph nodes but above nontumor tissue. The lymph node origin of tumor T cells was framed as consistent with a hypothesis, not demonstrated. The data were judged consistent with most tumor T cells coming from lymph node and expanding in tumor. Compared with basal-like, luminal-like tumors shared significantly more repertoire with nontumor tissue.

Breast cancer patients provided tissue from their axillary draining lymph nodes. Concerning this clonotype: The antigen remains unidentified.

TCRdb analysed the multiplex PCR reads with MiXCR anew, one entry per CDR3 protein. The sample has some 140,000 distinct CDR3 sequences, approximately 21% seen once; the top ten hold roughly 2.4%. The sequence came from a female donor with breast cancer. Some clones in this sample may be carry-over from other donors' samples. The sequencing input was axillary lymph node tissue.

CDR3 residues: CASSRQGTLLNTGELFF. The DNA for the CDR3 is TGTGCCAGTAGTAGACAGGGGACCCTATTGAACACCGGGGAGCTGTTTTTT. V is TRBV19 and J is TRBJ2-2, with TRBD1 identical over 8 bases. The V and J ends lost 4 bases and 1 base, in that order; junction bases with no gene match: 8. The V gene's germline CDR1 is LNHDA and CDR2 SQIVND (reference sequence). The CDR3 runs to 17 residues.